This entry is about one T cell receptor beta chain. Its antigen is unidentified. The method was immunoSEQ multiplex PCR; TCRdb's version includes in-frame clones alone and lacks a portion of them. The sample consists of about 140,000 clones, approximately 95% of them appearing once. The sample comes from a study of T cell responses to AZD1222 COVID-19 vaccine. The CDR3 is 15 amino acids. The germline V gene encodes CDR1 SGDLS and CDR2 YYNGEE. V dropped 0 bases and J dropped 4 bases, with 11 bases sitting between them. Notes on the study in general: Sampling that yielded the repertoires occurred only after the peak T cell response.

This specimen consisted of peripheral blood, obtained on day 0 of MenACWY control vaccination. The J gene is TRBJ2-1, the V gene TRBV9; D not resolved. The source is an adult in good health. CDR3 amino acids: CASSVEGLLYNEQFF. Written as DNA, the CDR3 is TGTGCCAGCAGCGTAGAGGGATTACTTTACAATGAGCAGTTCTTC.